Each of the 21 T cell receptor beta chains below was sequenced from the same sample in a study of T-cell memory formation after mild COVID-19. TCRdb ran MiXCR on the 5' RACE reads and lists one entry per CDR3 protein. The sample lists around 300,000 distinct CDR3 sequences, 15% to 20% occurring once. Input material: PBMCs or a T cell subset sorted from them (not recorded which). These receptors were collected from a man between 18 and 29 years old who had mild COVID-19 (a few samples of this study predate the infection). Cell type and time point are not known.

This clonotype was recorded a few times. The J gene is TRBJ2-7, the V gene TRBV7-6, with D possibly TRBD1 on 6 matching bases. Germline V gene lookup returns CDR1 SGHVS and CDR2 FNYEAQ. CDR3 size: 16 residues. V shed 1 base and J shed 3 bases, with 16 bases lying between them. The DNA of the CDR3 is TGTGCCAGCAGCTTAGGAACACAGGGAAGCCGCTACGAGCAGTACTTC. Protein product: CASSLGTQGSRYEQYF.

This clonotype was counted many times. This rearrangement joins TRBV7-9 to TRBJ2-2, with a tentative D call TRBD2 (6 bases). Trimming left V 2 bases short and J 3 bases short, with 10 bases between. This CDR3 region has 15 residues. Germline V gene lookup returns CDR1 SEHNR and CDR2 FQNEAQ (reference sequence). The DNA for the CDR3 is TGTGCCAGCAGCTTACGGGGGACTGACACCGGGGAGCTGTTTTTT. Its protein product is CASSLRGTDTGELFF.

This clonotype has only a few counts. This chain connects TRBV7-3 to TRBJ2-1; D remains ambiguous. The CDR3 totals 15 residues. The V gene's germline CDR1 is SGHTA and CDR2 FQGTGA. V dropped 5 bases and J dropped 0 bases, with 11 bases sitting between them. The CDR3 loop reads CASSPIAGSYNEQFF. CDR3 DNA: TGTGCCAGCAGCCCGATAGCAGGCTCCTACAATGAGCAGTTCTTC.

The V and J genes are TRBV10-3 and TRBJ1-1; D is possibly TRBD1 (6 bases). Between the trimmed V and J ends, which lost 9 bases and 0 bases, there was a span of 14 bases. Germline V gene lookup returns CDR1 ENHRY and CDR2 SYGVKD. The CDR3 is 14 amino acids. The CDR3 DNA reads TGTGCCATACGACAGGACCTTATGAACACTGAAGCTTTCTTT. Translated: CAIRQDLMNTEAFF.

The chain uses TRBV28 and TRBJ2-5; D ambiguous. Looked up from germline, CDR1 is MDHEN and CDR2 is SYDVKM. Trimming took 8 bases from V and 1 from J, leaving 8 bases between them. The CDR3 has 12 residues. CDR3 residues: CASALVQETQYF. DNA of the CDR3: TGTGCCAGCGCGCTAGTCCAAGAGACCCAGTACTTC.

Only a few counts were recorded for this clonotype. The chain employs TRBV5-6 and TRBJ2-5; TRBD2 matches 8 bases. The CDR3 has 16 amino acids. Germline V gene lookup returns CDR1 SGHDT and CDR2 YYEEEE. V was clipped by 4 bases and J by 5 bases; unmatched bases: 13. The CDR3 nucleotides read TGTGCCAGCAGCCCACCGGGACTAGGAAGGGTCGAGACCCAGTACTTC. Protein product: CASSPPGLGRVETQYF.

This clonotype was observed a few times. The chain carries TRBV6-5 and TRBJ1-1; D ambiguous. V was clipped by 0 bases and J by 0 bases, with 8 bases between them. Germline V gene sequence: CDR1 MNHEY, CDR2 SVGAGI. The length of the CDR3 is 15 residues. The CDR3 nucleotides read TGTGCCAGCAGTTACTCTGGCACTATGAACACTGAAGCTTTCTTT. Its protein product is CASSYSGTMNTEAFF.

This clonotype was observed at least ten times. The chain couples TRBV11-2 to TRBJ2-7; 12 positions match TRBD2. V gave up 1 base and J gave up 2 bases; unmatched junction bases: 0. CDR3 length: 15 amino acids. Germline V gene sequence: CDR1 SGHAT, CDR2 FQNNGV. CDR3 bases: TGTGCCAGCAGCTTAGGGACTAGCGGGGCCTACGAGCAGTACTTC. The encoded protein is CASSLGTSGAYEQYF.

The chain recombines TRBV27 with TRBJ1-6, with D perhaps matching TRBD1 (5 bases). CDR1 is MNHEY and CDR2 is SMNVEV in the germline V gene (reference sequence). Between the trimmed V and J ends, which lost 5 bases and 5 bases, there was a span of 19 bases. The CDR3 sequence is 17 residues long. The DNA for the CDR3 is TGTGCCAGCAGTGCAGGCCGGGCGGGGGTGGATAATTCACCCCTCCACTTT. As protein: CASSAGRAGVDNSPLHF.

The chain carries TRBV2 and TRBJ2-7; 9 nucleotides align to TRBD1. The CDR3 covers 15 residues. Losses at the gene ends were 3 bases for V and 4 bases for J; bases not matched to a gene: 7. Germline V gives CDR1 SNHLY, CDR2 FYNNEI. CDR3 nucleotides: TGTGCCAGCAGTGAGAACAGGGGGCTTAGATACGAGCAGTACGTC. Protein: CASSENRGLRYEQYV.

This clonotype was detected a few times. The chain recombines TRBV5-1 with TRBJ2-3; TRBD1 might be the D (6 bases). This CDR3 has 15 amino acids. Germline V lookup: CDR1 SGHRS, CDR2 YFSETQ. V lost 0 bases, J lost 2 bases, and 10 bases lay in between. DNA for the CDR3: TGCGCCAGCAGCTTGGGGACAGTCTTCACAGATACGCAGTATTTT. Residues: CASSLGTVFTDTQYF. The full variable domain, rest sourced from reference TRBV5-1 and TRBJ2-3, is KAGVTQTPRYLIKTRGQQVTLSCSPISGHRSVSWYQQTPGQGLQFLFEYFSETQRNKGNFPGRFSGRQFSNSRSEMNVSTLELGDSALYLCASSLGTVFTDTQYFGPGTRLTVL.

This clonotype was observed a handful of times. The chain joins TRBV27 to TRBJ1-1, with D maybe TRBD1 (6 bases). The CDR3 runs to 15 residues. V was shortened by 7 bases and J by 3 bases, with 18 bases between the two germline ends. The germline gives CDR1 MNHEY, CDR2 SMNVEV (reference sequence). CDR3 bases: TGTGCCAGCACCTTACAGGGTCAATGGGACACTGAAGCTTTCTTT. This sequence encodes CASTLQGQWDTEAFF.

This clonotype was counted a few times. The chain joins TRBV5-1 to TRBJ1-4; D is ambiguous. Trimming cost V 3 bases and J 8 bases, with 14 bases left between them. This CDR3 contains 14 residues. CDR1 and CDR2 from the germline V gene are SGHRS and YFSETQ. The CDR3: CASSSGLGGEKLFF. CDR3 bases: TGCGCCAGCAGCTCGGGCCTCGGAGGGGAAAAACTGTTTTTT.

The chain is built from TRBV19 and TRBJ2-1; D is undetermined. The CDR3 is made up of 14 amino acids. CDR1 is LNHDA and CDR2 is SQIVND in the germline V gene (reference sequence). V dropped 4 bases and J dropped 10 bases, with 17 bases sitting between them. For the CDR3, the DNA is TGTGCCAGTAGTACATCGGACGGAGTTGGAGAGCAGTTCTTC. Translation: CASSTSDGVGEQFF.

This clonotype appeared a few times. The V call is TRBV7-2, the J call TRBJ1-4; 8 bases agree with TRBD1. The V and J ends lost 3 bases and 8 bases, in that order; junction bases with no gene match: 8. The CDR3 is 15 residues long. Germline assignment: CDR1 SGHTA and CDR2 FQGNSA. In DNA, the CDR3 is TGTGCCAGCAGCTTTGCCGGGACAGGTGGAGAAAAACTGTTTTTT. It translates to CASSFAGTGGEKLFF.

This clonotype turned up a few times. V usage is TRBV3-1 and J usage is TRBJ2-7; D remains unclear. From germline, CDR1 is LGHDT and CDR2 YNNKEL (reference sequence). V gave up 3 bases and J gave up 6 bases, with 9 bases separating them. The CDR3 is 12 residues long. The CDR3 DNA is TGTGCCAGCAGCCAGCCCGGTGGCGAGCAGTACTTC. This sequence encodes CASSQPGGEQYF.

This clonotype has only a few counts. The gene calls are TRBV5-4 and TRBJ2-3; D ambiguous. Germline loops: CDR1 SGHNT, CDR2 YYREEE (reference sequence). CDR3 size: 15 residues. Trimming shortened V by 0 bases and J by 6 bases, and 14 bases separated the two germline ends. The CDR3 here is CASSLAGWASDTQYF. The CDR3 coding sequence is TGTGCCAGCAGCTTGGCCGGGTGGGCGTCGGATACGCAGTATTTT.

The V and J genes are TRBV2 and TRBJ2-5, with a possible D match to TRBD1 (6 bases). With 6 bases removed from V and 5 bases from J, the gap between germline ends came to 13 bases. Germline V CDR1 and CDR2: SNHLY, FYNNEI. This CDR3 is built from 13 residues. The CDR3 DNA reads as TGTGCCAGCAGACAGGGTATAGGGGAGACCCAGTACTTC. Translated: CASRQGIGETQYF.

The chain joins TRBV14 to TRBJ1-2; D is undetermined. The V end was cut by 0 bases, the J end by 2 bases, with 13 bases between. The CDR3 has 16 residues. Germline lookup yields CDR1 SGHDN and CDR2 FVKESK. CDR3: CASSQDAQIQNYGYTF. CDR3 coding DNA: TGTGCCAGCAGCCAAGATGCACAGATTCAGAACTATGGCTACACCTTC. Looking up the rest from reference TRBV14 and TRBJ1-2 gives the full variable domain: EAGVTQFPSHSVIEKGQTVTLRCDPISGHDNLYWYRRVMGKEIKFLLHFVKESKQDESGMPNNRFLAERTGGTYSTLKVQPAELEDSGVYFCASSQDAQIQNYGYTFGSGTRLTVV.

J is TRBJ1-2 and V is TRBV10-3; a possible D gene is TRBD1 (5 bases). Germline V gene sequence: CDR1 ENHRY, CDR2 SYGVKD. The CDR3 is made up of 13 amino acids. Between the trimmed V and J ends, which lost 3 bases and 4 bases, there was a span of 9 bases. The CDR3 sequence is CAISEGTAYGYTF. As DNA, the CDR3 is TGTGCCATCAGTGAAGGGACTGCCTATGGCTACACCTTC.

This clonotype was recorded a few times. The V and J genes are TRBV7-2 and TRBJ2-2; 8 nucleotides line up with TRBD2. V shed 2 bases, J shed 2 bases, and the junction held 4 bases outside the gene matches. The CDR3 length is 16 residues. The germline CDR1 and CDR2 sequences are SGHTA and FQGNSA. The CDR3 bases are TGTGCCAGCAGCTTACGGCTAGCGGGTAACACCGGGGAGCTGTTTTTT. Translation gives CASSLRLAGNTGELFF.